The clone carrying this TCR beta chain came up many times. As yet, its antigen is unknown. Building of the TCR beta libraries involved iRepertoire HTBI primers and Arm-PCR of CDR3 regions. Each CDR3 protein gets one entry after TCRdb re-called the multiplex PCR reads with MiXCR. The table lists 350,000 to 500,000 distinct CDR3 sequences, approximately 16% of them singletons. The entry originates in a study of regulatory T cells in long-lasting Graves disease. Background on the study: Patients newly diagnosed with Graves' had been on antithyroid drugs for under 3 months.

Regarding the study as a whole: A limited number of samples was an acknowledged limitation.

Time point of the sample: newly diagnosed GD, antithyroid drugs for less than 3 months. The TCR library was made from RNA extracted from PBMCs. The same data also went into a second study, on T cells in Graves' hyperthyroidism and ophthalmopathy. Turning to that study: Calling Graves' hyperthyroidism stable meant ophthalmopathy did not progress within 18 months. Diagnosis relied on clinical symptoms, serum thyroxine and TRAb, thyroid ultrasound and orbital computed tomography.

The sample was peripheral blood mononuclear cells (PBMCs), taken at new diagnosis, from a patient treated with antithyroid drugs. The clonotype comes from a woman in her late teens or twenties with Graves disease.

CDR3 in amino acids: CASSPMSPGEQFF. CDR3 DNA: TGTGCCAGCTCACCCATGAGTCCGGGTGAGCAGTTCTTC. This chain connects TRBV18 to TRBJ2-1, with D unresolved. From germline, CDR1 is KGHSH and CDR2 LQKENI. The CDR3 has 13 residues. V dropped 3 bases and J dropped 9 bases, with 12 bases sitting between them.